These T cell receptor beta chains were read from a single sample in a study of OX40 agonist ivuxolimab in advanced cancers. TCRdb's copy holds only in-frame clones and misses some; the assay was immunoSEQ multiplex PCR. The data hold approximately 100,000 clones, with 80% to 90% observed a single time. Specimen: CD4+ or CD8+ T cells sorted from blood, collected in a trial of the OX40 agonist ivuxolimab. These receptors were collected from an adult with an advanced solid tumor such as melanoma, head and neck, liver or kidney cancer. Each CDR3 is given with its conserved first and last residue. A D gene is named only where the DNA matches it firmly. The size entry is marked missing in some rows and otherwise reads once, few, many or a size class.

TRBV5-1	few	-	TRBJ1-6	CASSLGVAPNSPLHF	TGCGCCAGCAGCTTGGGAGTGGCCCCCAATTCACCCCTCCACTTT
TRBV28	-	TRBD1	TRBJ2-3	CARTTGTGDSDTQYF	TGTGCCAGGACCACCGGGACAGGGGATTCAGATACGCAGTATTTT
TRBV7-3	-	-	TRBJ2-1	CASSLRPGTYNNEQFF	TGTGCCAGCAGCTTAAGGCCCGGGACTTACAACAATGAGCAGTTCTTC
TRBV28	-	-	TRBJ1-1	CASSLGRRSTEAFF	TGTGCCAGCAGTTTAGGGCGCCGCAGCACTGAAGCTTTCTTT
TRBV6-7	-	TRBD1	TRBJ1-5	CASSTSGGCNQPQHF	TGTGCCAGCAGTACGTCAGGGGGCTGCAATCAGCCCCAGCATTTT
TRBV27	-	-	TRBJ1-5	CASSFTGRTNQPQHF	TGTGCCAGCAGTTTTACAGGTCGGACCAATCAGCCCCAGCATTTT
TRBV6-6	-	-	TRBJ2-7	CASSYSSRSSYEQYF	TGTGCCAGCAGTTACTCGTCCAGGAGCTCCTACGAGCAGTACTTC
TRBV29-1	-	-	TRBJ2-5	CSVARAEQETQYF	TGCAGCGTTGCTAGGGCAGAACAAGAGACCCAGTACTTC
TRBV28	-	TRBD1	TRBJ1-2	CASSSTGARSNYGYTF	TGTGCCAGCAGTTCAACAGGGGCGAGATCTAACTATGGCTACACCTTC
TRBV11-2	few	TRBD2	TRBJ2-5	CASSFSSSGLGTKTETQYF	TGTGCCAGCAGCTTTTCTTCCTCCGGCTTGGGGACTAAAACCGAGACCCAGTACTTC